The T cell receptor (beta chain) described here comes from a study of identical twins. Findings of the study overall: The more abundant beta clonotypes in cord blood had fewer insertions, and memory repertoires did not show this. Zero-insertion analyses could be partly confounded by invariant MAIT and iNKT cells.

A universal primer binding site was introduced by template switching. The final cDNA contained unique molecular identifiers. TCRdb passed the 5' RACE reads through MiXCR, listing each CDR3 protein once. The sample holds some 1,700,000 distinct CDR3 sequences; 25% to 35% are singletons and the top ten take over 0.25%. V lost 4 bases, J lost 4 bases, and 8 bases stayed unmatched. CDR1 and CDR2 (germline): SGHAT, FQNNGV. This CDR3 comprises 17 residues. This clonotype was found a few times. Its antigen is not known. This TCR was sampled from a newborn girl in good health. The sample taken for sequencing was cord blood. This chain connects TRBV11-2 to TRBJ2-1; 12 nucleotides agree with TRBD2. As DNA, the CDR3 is TGTGCCAGCAGCTGGGCTAGCGGGGGGGCTTGGTACAATGAGCAGTTCTTC. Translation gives CASSWASGGAWYNEQFF.